This T cell receptor beta chain was retrieved from a study of cytomegalovirus exposure and HLA in healthy donors. Findings and caveats of the study: As a later analysis showed, several of the most significant clusters appeared to be linked to common viral pathogens. Later analysis demonstrated an association between a missense DCLRE1C variant and TCR beta V- and J-gene trimming. Data from an earlier analysis indicated that most TCR beta V segments were productive either about 90% or about 30% of the time. Reports state that TCR beta sequences accurately predicted most subjects' HLA-A and HLA-B alleles.

This clone was detected only a few times. Its matching antigen is unknown. The study ran its PCR with 60 Vbeta and 13 Jbeta primers. Sequenced by immunoSEQ multiplex PCR; TCRdb stores in-frame clones only, minus some. This table has about 21,000 clones, 70% to 80% appearing once. Per germline, CDR1 WSHSY and CDR2 SAAADI. The J segment lost 6 bases and the V segment lost 6 bases, leaving 5 bases of the junction unmatched. This CDR3 has 13 amino acids. The sequenced sample was PBMCs. The origin of this receptor is a man in his 60s in good health and CMV-seronegative. The chain is built from TRBV10-2 and TRBJ1-1; 9 bases are a match to TRBD1. CDR3 loop: CASRIRDRAEAFF. Here the CDR3 DNA reads TGCGCCAGCAGGATACGGGACAGGGCTGAAGCTTTCTTT.